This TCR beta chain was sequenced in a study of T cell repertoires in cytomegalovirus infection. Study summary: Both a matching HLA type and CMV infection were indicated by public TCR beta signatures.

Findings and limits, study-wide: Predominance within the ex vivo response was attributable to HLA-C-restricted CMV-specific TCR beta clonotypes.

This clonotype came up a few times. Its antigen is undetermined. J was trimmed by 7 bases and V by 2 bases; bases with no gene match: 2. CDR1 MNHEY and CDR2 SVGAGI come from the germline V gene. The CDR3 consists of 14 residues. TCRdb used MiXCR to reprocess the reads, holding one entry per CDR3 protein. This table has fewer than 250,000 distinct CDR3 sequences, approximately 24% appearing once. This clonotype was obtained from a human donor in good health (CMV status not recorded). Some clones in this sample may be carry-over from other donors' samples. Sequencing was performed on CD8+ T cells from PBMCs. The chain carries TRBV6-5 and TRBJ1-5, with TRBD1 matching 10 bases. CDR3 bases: TGTGCCAGCAGTTACCTGACAGGGGGCCAGCCCCAGCATTTT. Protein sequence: CASSYLTGGQPQHF.